Listed below are T cell receptor beta chains from one sample, sequenced in a study of cytomegalovirus exposure and HLA in healthy donors. Assay used: immunoSEQ multiplex PCR; TCRdb lists only in-frame clones, some missing. The sample lists approximately 120,000 clones, approximately 78% seen once, with 0.85% to 1.4% in the top ten. The sequenced sample consisted of PBMCs. These receptors came from a woman under 40 in good health and CMV-seronegative. Both conserved end residues are part of each CDR3. The D gene is left open where the match is weak. A row's size may be missing; if present it is once, few, many or a size class.

>NA|TRBJ1-2|TRBV11-1|TRBD1
CASSQGTVNYGYTF
TGTGCCAGCAGCCAAGGGACAGTTAACTATGGCTACACCTTC
>NA|TRBJ1-6|TRBV19|NA
CASSAGSSYNSPLHF
TGTGCCAGTAGCGCAGGCAGCTCCTATAATTCACCCCTCCACTTT
>once|TRBJ2-5|TRBV27|TRBD1
CASSGQGAGETQYF
TGTGCCAGCAGTGGACAGGGGGCCGGTGAGACCCAGTACTTC
>once|TRBJ2-3|TRBV9|NA
CASSDRTGRVAGVSTDTQYF
TGTGCCAGCAGCGACCGGACAGGGCGAGTAGCGGGAGTATCAACAGATACGCAGTATTTT
>NA|TRBJ2-7|TRBV2|TRBD2
CASTPGLANSYEQYF
TGTGCCAGCACTCCGGGACTAGCAAACTCCTACGAGCAGTACTTC
>NA|TRBJ2-3|TRBV7-8|TRBD2
CASSLVRRLAGLPGTQYF
TGTGCCAGCAGCTTAGTCCGTCGCCTAGCGGGATTACCTGGTACGCAGTATTTT
>NA|TRBJ1-5|TRBV27|TRBD1
CASSGTGRGNQPQHF
TGTGCCAGCAGCGGGACAGGGAGGGGCAATCAGCCCCAGCATTTT
>NA|TRBJ2-7|TRBV4-2|TRBD2
CASSQEVLAGRYEQYF
TGTGCCAGCAGCCAAGAGGTCCTAGCGGGGCGCTACGAGCAGTACTTC
>NA|TRBJ1-4|TRBV7-9|TRBD1
CSSSFYPGQTNEKLFF
TGTTCCAGCAGCTTTTATCCGGGACAGACTAATGAAAAACTGTTTTTT
>NA|TRBJ1-2|TRBV6-5|NA
CASSYSGGIQGYTF
TGTGCCAGCAGTTACTCGGGGGGGATCCAGGGCTACACCTTC
>NA|TRBJ2-1|TRBV19|TRBD2
CASSIDGLGGTSGSIEQFF
TGTGCCAGTAGTATAGACGGTTTAGGTGGGACTAGCGGGAGCATTGAGCAGTTCTTC
>NA|TRBJ1-2|TRBV2|TRBD1
CASSGTGNYGYTF
TGTGCCAGCAGTGGGACAGGGAACTATGGCTACACCTTC
>NA|TRBJ2-1|TRBV9|TRBD2
CASSVEAGVAEQFF
TGTGCCAGCAGCGTAGAGGCGGGGGTTGCTGAGCAGTTCTTC
>NA|TRBJ2-1|TRBV6-6|NA
CASSLGQFYNGQFF
TGTGCCAGCAGTTTGGGACAATTCTACAATGGGCAGTTCTTC
>NA|TRBJ2-7|TRBV11-3|NA
CASSLYTSGYEQYF
TGTGCCAGCAGCTTATACACCTCGGGGTACGAGCAGTACTTC
>NA|TRBJ1-2|TRBV5-1|NA
CASSLGGSEGYTF
TGCGCCAGCAGCTTGGGTGGCTCTGAAGGCTACACCTTC
>once|TRBJ2-7|TRBV29-1|NA
CSVEGGRGSYEQYF
TGCAGCGTTGAAGGGGGTCGGGGTTCCTACGAGCAGTACTTC
>NA|TRBJ2-5|TRBV4-1|TRBD2
CASSLRTSGRALETQYF
TGCGCCAGCAGCTTACGGACTAGCGGGAGGGCCCTTGAGACCCAGTACTTC
>NA|TRBJ1-2|TRBV29-1|TRBD1
CSAGTGDRLNYGYTF
TGCAGCGCCGGCACTGGGGACAGGCTTAACTATGGCTACACCTTC
>NA|TRBJ1-2|TRBV6-1|NA
CATRTGVGLNYGYTF
TGTGCCACCCGGACCGGGGTGGGACTGAACTATGGCTACACCTTC
>NA|TRBJ2-5|TRBV11-2|TRBD1
CASSPRQGGTQYF
TGTGCCAGCAGCCCCCGACAGGGTGGGACCCAGTACTTC
>few|TRBJ1-4|TRBV10-2|NA
CASSEGEGTGWKLFF
TGCGCCAGCAGTGAGGGCGAGGGTACGGGGTGGAAACTGTTTTTT
>once|TRBJ2-7|TRBV19|TRBD1
CASSKGRGTGAYEQYF
TGTGCCAGTAGTAAAGGCCGCGGGACAGGGGCATACGAGCAGTACTTC
>NA|TRBJ1-2|TRBV19|NA
CASSIGAGDPYGYTF
TGTGCCAGTAGTATAGGAGCAGGGGATCCCTATGGCTACACCTTC
>once|TRBJ1-5|TRBV6-5|NA
CASRTGVSQPQHF
TGTGCCAGCAGAACAGGAGTAAGTCAGCCCCAGCATTTT
>NA|TRBJ1-1|TRBV30|NA
CAWSQQVNTEAFF
TGTGCCTGGAGTCAACAGGTGAACACTGAAGCTTTCTTT
>NA|TRBJ2-1|TRBV27|TRBD2
CASSLTGTSGSRNEQFF
TGTGCCAGCAGTTTAACGGGGACTAGCGGGAGTCGGAATGAGCAGTTCTTC
>NA|TRBJ2-1|TRBV10-3|NA
CAISESKQNNEQFF
TGTGCCATCAGTGAGTCGAAACAGAACAATGAGCAGTTCTTC
>NA|TRBJ2-1|TRBV11-2|TRBD2
CASSEGVAGYPYNEQFF
TGTGCCAGCAGCGAAGGGGTAGCGGGATATCCCTACAATGAGCAGTTCTTC
>NA|TRBJ2-7|TRBV2|NA
CASRGGQTYEQYF
TGTGCCAGCAGGGGGGGACAGACATACGAGCAGTACTTC
>NA|TRBJ2-7|TRBV4-2|TRBD1
CASSHPEYGQGAYEQYF
TGTGCCAGCAGCCACCCCGAATATGGACAGGGGGCGTACGAGCAGTACTTC
>once|TRBJ2-5|TRBV9|TRBD2
CASSAGTSWEAQYF
TGTGCCAGCAGCGCCGGGACTAGCTGGGAGGCCCAGTACTTC
>NA|TRBJ2-1|TRBV25-1|NA
CASSELGSGKYNEQFF
TGTGCCAGCAGTGAATTAGGGTCAGGGAAGTACAATGAGCAGTTCTTC
>NA|TRBJ2-2|TRBV7-9|NA
CSSSSTGMNTGELFF
TGTTCCAGCAGCTCAACGGGAATGAACACCGGGGAGCTGTTTTTT
>few|TRBJ2-1|TRBV10-1|NA
CASGSRVDEQFF
TGCGCCAGCGGTTCCAGGGTGGATGAGCAGTTCTTC
>NA|TRBJ1-5|TRBV6-4|NA
CASSPGPNQPQHF
TGTGCCAGCAGTCCCGGTCCCAATCAGCCCCAGCATTTT
>NA|TRBJ2-5|TRBV11-2|TRBD1
CASSFGQGPQETQYF
TGTGCCAGCAGCTTCGGACAGGGGCCTCAAGAGACCCAGTACTTC
>NA|TRBJ2-5|TRBV6-6|NA
CASSYPGQETQYF
TGTGCCAGCAGTTACCCAGGGCAAGAGACCCAGTACTTC
>NA|TRBJ2-3|TRBV10-3|NA
CATGNAGGGRVSTDTQYF
TGTGCCACCGGTAATGCGGGCGGGGGCCGGGTCAGCACAGATACGCAGTATTTT
>NA|TRBJ1-1|TRBV19|TRBD1
CASSDWTGSNTEAFF
TGTGCCAGTAGTGACTGGACAGGGTCGAACACTGAAGCTTTCTTT
>once|TRBJ2-1|TRBV15|NA
CATSSPYKADWVNNEQFF
TGTGCCACCAGCAGCCCCTACAAGGCGGACTGGGTCAACAATGAGCAGTTCTTC
>NA|TRBJ2-3|TRBV11-2|NA
CASSLVVGGTDTQYF
TGTGCCAGCAGCTTAGTCGTGGGAGGCACAGATACGCAGTATTTT
>NA|TRBJ1-5|TRBV7-2|TRBD1
CASSLGQGNQPQHF
TGTGCCAGCAGTCTTGGACAGGGCAATCAGCCCCAGCATTTT
>NA|TRBJ2-7|TRBV9|TRBD1
CASSVAGGDEQYF
TGTGCCAGCAGCGTAGCAGGGGGCGACGAGCAGTACTTC